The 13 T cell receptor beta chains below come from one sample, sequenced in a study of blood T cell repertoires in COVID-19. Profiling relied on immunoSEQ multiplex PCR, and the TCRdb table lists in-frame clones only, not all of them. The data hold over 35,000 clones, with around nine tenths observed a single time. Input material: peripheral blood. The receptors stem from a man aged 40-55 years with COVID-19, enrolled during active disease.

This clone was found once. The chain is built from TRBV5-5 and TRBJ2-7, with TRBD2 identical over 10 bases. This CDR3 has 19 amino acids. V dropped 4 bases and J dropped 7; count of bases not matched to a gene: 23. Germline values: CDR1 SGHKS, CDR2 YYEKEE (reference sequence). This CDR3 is CASSGEDRAASGGLREQYF. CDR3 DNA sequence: TGTGCCAGCAGCGGAGAGGACAGGGCGGCTAGCGGGGGCCTACGGGAGCAGTACTTC. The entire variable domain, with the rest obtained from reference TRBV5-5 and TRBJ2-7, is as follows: DAGVTQSPTHLIKTRGQQVTLRCSPISGHKSVSWYQQVLGQGPQFIFQYYEKEERGRGNFPDRFSARQFPNYSSELNVNALLLGDSALYLCASSGEDRAASGGLREQYFGPGTRLTVT.

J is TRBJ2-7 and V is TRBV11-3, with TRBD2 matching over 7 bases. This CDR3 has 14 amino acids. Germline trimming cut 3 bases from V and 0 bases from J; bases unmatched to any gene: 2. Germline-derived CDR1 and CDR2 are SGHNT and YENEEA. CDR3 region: CASSLGGSSYEQYF. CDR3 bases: TGTGCCAGCAGCTTGGGCGGGAGCTCCTACGAGCAGTACTTC.

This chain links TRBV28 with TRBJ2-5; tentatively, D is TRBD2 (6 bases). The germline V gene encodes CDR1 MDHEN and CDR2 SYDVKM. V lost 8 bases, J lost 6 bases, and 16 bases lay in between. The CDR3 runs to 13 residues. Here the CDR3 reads CASRAGTPKTQYF. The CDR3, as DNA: TGTGCCAGCCGCGCCGGGACTCCCAAGACCCAGTACTTC.

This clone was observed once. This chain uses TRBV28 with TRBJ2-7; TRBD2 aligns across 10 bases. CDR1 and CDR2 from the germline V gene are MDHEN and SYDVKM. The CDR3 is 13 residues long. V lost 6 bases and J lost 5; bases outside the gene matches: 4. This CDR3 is CASRAGGLNEQYF. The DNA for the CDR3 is TGTGCCAGCAGAGCGGGGGGGCTGAACGAGCAGTACTTC.

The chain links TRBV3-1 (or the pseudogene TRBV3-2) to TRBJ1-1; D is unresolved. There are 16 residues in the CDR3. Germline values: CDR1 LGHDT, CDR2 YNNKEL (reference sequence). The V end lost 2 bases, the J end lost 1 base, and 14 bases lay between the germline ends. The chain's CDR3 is CASSQLALAGNTEAFF. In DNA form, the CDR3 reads TGTGCCAGCAGCCAACTCGCCCTCGCGGGGAACACTGAAGCTTTCTTT.

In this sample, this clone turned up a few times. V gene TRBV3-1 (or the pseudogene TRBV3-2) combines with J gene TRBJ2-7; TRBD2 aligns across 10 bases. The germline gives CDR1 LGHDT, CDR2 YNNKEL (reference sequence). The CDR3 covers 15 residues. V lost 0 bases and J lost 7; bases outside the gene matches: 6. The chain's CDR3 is CASSQESSGGLEQYF. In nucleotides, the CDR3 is TGTGCCAGCAGCCAAGAATCTAGCGGGGGACTGGAGCAGTACTTC.

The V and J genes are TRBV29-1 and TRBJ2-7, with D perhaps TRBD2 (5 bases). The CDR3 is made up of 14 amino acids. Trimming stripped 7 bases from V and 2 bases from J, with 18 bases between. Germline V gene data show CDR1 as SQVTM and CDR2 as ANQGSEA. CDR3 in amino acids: CSAEGIRGAYEQYF. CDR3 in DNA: TGCAGCGCCGAGGGCATTCGGGGAGCCTACGAGCAGTACTTC.

CDR3 amino acids: CSVGTGGRDNSPLHF. CDR3 sequence (DNA): TGCAGCGTTGGGACGGGGGGTAGGGATAATTCACCCCTCCACTTT. The chain combines TRBV29-1 with TRBJ1-6, with D maybe TRBD1 (5 bases). Germline V gene sequence: CDR1 SQVTM, CDR2 ANQGSEA. The CDR3 has 15 amino acids. V dropped 4 bases and J dropped 5 bases, with 15 bases sitting between them.

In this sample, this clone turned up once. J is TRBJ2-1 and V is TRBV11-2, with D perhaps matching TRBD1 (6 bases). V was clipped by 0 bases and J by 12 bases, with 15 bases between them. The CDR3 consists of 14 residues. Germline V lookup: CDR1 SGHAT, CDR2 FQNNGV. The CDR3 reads CASSLEMGQGMQFF. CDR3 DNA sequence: TGTGCCAGCAGCTTAGAAATGGGGCAGGGGATGCAGTTCTTC.

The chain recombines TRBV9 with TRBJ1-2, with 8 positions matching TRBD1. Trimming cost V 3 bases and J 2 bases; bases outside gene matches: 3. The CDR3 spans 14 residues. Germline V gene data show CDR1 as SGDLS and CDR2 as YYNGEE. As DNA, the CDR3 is TGTGCCAGCAGCGCTAGACAGGGGAACTATGGCTACACCTTC. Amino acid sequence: CASSARQGNYGYTF.

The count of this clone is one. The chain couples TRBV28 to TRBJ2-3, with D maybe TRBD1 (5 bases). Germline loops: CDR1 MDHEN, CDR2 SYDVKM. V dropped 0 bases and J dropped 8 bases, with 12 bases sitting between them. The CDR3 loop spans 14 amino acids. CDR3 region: CASSLWGPLGTQYF. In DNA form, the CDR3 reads TGTGCCAGCAGTTTATGGGGGCCCCTGGGTACGCAGTATTTT.

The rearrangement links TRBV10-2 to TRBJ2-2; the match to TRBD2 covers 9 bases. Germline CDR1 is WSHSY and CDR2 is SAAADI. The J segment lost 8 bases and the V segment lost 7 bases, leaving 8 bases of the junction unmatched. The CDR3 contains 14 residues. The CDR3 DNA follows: TGCGCCAGCACCCCGGATAGCGGGAGAGGGGAGCTGTTTTTT. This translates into CASTPDSGRGELFF.

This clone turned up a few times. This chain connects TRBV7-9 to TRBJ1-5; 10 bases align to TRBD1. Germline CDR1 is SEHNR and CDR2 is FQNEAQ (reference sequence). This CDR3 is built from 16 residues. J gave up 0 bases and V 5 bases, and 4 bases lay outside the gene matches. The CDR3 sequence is CASSDGTGDSNQPQHF. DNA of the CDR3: TGTGCCAGCAGCGATGGGACAGGGGATAGCAATCAGCCCCAGCATTTT.